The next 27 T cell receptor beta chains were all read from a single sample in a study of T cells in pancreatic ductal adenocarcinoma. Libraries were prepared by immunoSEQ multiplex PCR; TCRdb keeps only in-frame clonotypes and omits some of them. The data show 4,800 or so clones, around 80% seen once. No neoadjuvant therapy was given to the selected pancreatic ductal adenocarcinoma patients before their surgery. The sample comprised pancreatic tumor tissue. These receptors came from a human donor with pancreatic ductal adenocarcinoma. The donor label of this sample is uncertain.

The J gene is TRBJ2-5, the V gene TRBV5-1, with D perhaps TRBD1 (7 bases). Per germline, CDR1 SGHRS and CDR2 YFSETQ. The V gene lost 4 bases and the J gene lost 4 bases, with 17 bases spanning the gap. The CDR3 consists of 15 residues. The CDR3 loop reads CASSAGQISGETQYF. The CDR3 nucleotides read TGCGCCAGCAGCGCGGGACAGATTTCGGGAGAGACCCAGTACTTC.

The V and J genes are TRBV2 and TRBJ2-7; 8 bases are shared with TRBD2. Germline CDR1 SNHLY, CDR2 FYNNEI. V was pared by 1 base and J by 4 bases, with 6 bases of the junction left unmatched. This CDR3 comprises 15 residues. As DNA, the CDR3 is TGTGCCAGCAGTGAAGTTGGACTAGCTAAATACGAGCAGTACTTC. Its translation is CASSEVGLAKYEQYF.

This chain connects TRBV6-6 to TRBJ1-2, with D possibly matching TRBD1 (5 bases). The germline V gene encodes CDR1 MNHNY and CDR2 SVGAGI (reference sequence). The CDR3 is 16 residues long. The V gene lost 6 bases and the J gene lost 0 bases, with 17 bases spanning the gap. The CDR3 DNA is TGTGCCAGCAGCCTCCCGGGACGGCAAGCTAACTATGGCTACACCTTC. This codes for CASSLPGRQANYGYTF.

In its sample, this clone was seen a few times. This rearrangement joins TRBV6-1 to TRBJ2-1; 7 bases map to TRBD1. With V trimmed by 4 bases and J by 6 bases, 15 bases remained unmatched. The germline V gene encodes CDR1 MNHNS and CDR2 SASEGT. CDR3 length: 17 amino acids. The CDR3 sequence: CASSVGTVTGWGNEQFF. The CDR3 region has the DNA TGTGCCAGCAGTGTAGGGACAGTCACTGGATGGGGCAATGAGCAGTTCTTC.

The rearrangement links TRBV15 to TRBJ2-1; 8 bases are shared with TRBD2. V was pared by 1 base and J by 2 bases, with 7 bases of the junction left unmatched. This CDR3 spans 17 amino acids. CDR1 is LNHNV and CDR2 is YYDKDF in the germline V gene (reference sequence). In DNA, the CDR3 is TGTGCCACCAGCAGAGTACCGGGAGGGCACACCTACAATGAGCAGTTCTTC. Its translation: CATSRVPGGHTYNEQFF.

The CDR3 bases are TGTGCCAGCTCACCACGGGGGTTCGGGACCACTGAAGCTTTCTTT. It translates to CASSPRGFGTTEAFF. The chain combines TRBV18 with TRBJ1-1, with D possibly being TRBD1 (5 bases). The CDR3 runs 15 residues. Germline V gives CDR1 KGHSH, CDR2 LQKENI. The V gene lost 1 base and the J gene lost 4 bases, with 13 bases spanning the gap.

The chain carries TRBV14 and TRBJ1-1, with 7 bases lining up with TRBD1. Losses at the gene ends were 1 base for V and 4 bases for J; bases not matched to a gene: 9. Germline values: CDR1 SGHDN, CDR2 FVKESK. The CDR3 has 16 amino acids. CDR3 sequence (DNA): TGTGCCAGCAGCCAAGGACCCGGGACAGAGCTCACTGAAGCTTTCTTT. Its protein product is CASSQGPGTELTEAFF. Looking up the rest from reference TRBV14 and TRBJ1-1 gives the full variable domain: EAGVTQFPSHSVIEKGQTVTLRCDPISGHDNLYWYRRVMGKEIKFLLHFVKESKQDESGMPNNRFLAERTGGTYSTLKVQPAELEDSGVYFCASSQGPGTELTEAFFGQGTRLTVV.

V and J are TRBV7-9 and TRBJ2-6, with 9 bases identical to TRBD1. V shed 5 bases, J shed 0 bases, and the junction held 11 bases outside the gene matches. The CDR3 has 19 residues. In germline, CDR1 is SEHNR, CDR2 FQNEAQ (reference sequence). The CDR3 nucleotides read TGTGCCAGCAGCAGAACGTGGGACAGGGCCCTCTCTGGGGCCAACGTCCTGACTTTC. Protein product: CASSRTWDRALSGANVLTF.

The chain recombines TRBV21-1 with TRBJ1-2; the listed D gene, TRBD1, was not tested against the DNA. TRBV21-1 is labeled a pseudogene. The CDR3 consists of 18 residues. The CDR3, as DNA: TGTGCCAGCAGCCAATCCCGGGACAGGACGCAAAGTAACTATGGCTACACCTTC. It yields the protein CASSQSRDRTQSNYGYTF.

CDR3 sequence (DNA): TGTGCCACCAGCAGATATCGCGAAGACACGAGCTCTGGAAACACCATATATTTT. This encodes CATSRYREDTSSGNTIYF. The genes are TRBV15 and TRBJ1-3; D call uncertain. This CDR3 region has 18 residues. CDR1 is LNHNV, CDR2 YYDKDF, per germline (reference sequence). V was trimmed by 2 bases and J by 0 bases, leaving 17 bases between them.

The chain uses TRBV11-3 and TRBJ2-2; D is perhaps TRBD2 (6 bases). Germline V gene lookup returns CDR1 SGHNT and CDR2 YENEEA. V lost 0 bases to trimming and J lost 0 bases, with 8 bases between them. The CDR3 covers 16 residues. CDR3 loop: CASSLDPSANTGELFF. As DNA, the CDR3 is TGTGCCAGCAGCTTAGACCCTAGCGCGAACACCGGGGAGCTGTTTTTT.

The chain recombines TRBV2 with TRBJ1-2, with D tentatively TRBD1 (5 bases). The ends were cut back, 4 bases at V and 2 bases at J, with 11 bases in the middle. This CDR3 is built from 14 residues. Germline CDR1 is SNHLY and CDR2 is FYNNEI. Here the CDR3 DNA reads TGTGCCAGCAGTGTCCAGGGCTCAAACTATGGCTACACCTTC. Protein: CASSVQGSNYGYTF.

The CDR3 DNA sequence: TGTGCCAGCTCACCACCCCGGGACAGGGATGGCTACACCTTC. Translated, it gives CASSPPRDRDGYTF. The genes are TRBV18 and TRBJ1-2, with 9 bases matching TRBD1. V was clipped by 0 bases and J by 6 bases; unmatched bases: 2. From germline, CDR1 is KGHSH and CDR2 LQKENI. The CDR3 is 14 amino acids.

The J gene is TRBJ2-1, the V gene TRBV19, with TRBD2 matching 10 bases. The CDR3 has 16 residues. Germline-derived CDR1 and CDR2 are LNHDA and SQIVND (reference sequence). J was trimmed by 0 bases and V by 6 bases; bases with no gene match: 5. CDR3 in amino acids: CASRPLAGSSYNEQFF. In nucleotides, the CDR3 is TGTGCCAGTAGGCCACTAGCGGGGAGCTCCTACAATGAGCAGTTCTTC.

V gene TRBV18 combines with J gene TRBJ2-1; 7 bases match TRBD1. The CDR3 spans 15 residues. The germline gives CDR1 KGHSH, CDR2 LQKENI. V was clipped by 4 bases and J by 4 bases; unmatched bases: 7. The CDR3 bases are TGTGCCAGCTCACTTCCGGGACAGCGATACAATGAGCAGTTCTTC. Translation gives CASSLPGQRYNEQFF.

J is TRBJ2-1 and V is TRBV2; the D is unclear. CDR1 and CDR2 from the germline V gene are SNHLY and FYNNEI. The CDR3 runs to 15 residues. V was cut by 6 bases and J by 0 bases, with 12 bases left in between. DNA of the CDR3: TGTGCCAGCAGCCAGACTGGGCCCTCCTACAATGAGCAGTTCTTC. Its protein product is CASSQTGPSYNEQFF.

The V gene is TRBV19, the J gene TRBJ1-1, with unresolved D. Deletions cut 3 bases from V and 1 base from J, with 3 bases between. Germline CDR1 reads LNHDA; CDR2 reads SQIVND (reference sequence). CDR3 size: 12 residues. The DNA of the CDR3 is TGTGCCAGTAGTATTGAGAACACTGAAGCTTTCTTT. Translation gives CASSIENTEAFF.

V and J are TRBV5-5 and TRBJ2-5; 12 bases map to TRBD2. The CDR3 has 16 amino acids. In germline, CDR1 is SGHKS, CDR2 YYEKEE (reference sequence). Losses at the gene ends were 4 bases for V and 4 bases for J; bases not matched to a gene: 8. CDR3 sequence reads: CASSPSGRAGGETQYF. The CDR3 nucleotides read TGTGCCAGCAGCCCTAGCGGGAGGGCCGGAGGAGAGACCCAGTACTTC.

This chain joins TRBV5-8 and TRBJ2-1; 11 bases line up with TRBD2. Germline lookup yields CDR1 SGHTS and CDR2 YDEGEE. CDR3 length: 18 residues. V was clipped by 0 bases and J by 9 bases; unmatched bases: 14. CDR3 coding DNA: TGTGCCAGCAGCTTGGGGGTTAGCGGGAGGGCCCGTGTCGGTGAGCAGTTCTTC. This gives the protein CASSLGVSGRARVGEQFF.

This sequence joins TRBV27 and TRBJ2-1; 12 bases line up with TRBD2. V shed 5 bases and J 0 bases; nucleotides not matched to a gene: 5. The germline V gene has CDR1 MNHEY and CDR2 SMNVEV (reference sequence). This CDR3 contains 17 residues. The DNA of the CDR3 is TGTGCCAGCAGTCCGGGACTAGCGGGTACCTCCTACAATGAGCAGTTCTTC. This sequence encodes CASSPGLAGTSYNEQFF.

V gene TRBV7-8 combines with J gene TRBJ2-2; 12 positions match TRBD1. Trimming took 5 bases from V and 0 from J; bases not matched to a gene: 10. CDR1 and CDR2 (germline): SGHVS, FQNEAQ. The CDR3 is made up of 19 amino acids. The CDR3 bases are TGTGCCAGCAGCCTCCGGGACAGGGGGCTGACGACGAACACCGGGGAGCTGTTTTTT. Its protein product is CASSLRDRGLTTNTGELFF.

The DNA for the CDR3 is TGTGCCAGCAGGTACCAAGAGACCCAGTACTTC. Its protein is CASRYQETQYF. This chain joins TRBV2 and TRBJ2-5, with D hard to call. CDR1 and CDR2 from the germline V gene are SNHLY and FYNNEI. The CDR3 extends over 11 amino acids. The germline V and J ends were trimmed by 6 bases and 0 bases, with 2 bases remaining between them.

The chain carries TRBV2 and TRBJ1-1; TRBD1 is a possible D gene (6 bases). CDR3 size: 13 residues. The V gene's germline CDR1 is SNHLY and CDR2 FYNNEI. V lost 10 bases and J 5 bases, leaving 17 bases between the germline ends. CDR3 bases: TGTGCCACCAGCATGGGGGGCAGGACTGAAGCTTTCTTT. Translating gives CATSMGGRTEAFF.

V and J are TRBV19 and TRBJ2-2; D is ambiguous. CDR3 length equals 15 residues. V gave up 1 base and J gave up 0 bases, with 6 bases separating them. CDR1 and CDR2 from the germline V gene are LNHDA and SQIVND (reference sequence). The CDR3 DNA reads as TGTGCCAGTAGTATAGTAGGCCCGAACACCGGGGAGCTGTTTTTT. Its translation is CASSIVGPNTGELFF.

CDR3 sequence reads: CASSPRGGYEQYF. The DNA for the CDR3 is TGTGCCAGCAGCCCAAGGGGAGGCTACGAGCAGTACTTC. The chain couples TRBV7-3 to TRBJ2-7, with D maybe TRBD2 (6 bases). Germline V gene sequence: CDR1 SGHTA, CDR2 FQGTGA. This CDR3 is built from 13 residues. Trimming cost V 5 bases and J 3 bases, with 11 bases left between them.

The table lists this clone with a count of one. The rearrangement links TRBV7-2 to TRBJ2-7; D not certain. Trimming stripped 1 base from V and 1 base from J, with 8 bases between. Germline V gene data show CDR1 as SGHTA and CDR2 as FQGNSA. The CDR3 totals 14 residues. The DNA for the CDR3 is TGTGCCAGCAGCTTAGGTGGGCTTTCCTACGAGCAGTACTTC. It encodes CASSLGGLSYEQYF.

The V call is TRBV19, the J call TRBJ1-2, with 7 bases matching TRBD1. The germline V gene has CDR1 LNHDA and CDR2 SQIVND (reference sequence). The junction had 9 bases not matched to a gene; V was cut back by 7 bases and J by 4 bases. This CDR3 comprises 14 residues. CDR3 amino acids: CASTSTGWFYGYTF. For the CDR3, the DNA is TGTGCCAGTACCTCGACAGGGTGGTTCTATGGCTACACCTTC.